The TCR beta chain described here comes from a study of radiation and T cells in renal cell carcinoma. Time point described: baseline pretreatment blood. As for treatment: 15 Gy SBRT to primary tumor, nephrectomy 4 weeks later. After SBRT, blood was collected at 2 and 4 weeks, plus baseline. The method was immunoSEQ multiplex PCR; TCRdb's version includes in-frame clones alone and lacks a portion of them. The sample lists 150,000 or so clones; around 89% were seen once. Note on this clone: What it recognizes is unknown.

Trimming cost V 4 bases and J 0 bases, with 5 bases left between them. From germline, CDR1 is SGHRS and CDR2 YFSETQ. The CDR3 consists of 13 residues. The study's findings and limits: In blood, top tumor clones expanded by 2 weeks, shrinking by 4.

This chain uses TRBV5-1 with TRBJ1-3; D is uncertain. The clonotype comes from a woman aged 70-85 years with renal cell carcinoma. The material was blood, obtained from a patient whose treatment included radiotherapy and nephrectomy. In nucleotides, the CDR3 is TGCGCCAGCAGCCCCCTCTCTGGAAACACCATATATTTT. Translating gives CASSPLSGNTIYF.